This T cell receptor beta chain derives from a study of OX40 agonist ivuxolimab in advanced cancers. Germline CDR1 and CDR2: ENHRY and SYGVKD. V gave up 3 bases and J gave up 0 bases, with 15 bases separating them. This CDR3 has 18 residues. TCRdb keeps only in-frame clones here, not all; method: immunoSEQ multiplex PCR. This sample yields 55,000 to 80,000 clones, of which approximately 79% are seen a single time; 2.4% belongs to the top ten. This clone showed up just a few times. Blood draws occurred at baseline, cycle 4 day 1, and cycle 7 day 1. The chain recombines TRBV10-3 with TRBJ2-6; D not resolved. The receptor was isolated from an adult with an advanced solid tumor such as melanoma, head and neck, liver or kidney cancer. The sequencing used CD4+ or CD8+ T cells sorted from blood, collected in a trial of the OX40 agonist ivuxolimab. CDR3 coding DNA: TGTGCCATCAGTGACCCCCATTCCCTTACCTCTGGGGCCAACGTCCTGACTTTC. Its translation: CAISDPHSLTSGANVLTF.